Sequencing of this TCR beta chain was carried out in a study of brain metastases from non-small cell lung cancer. V gave up 0 bases and J gave up 4 bases, with 12 bases separating them. The length of the CDR3 is 15 residues. The germline V gene has CDR1 SGHNT and CDR2 YYREEE (reference sequence). This clone showed up just once. Its antigen is not known. This clone may be a read error of a much larger clone one base away. Overall study results and limits: Brain metastases shared most TCR repertoire with primaries, with sparse T cells.

TCRdb's copy holds only in-frame clones and misses some; the assay was immunoSEQ multiplex PCR. The sample holds a few thousand clones, around 90% seen once. This chain connects TRBV5-4 to TRBJ2-3; D uncertain. The specimen sequenced was primary lung tumor tissue. The TCR sequence derives from a donor at least 40 years old with non-small cell lung cancer. CDR3 DNA sequence: TGTGCCAGCAGCTTGGGTCAGGATGAAGCAGATACGCAGTATTTT. This gives the protein CASSLGQDEADTQYF.